This is a list of T cell receptor beta chains from one sample in a study of blood T cells in healthy people across ages. TCRdb re-derived calls from the 5' RACE reads in MiXCR, one entry per CDR3 protein. The data hold 1.5 million to 2 million distinct CDR3 sequences, with about two fifths observed a single time. Sequences were obtained from blood. Source of these receptors: a human donor in good health. The CDR3 runs from the conserved cysteine through the conserved F or W. Each record gives: D gene, clone size, J gene, V gene, CDR3 protein, CDR3 DNA. D genes are given only for firm matches. Some rows have no size entry. The others give once, few or many, or a class for an expanded clone.

NA | NA | TRBJ2-7 | TRBV11-3 | CASSLVPGAQYEQYF | TGTGCCAGCAGCTTAGTTCCAGGGGCCCAATACGAGCAGTACTTC
TRBD1 | NA | TRBJ1-5 | TRBV19 | CASMGTGAVAQPQHF | TGTGCCAGTATGGGGACAGGGGCGGTAGCTCAGCCCCAGCATTTT
NA | few | TRBJ1-2 | TRBV28 | CASNKEEEYGYTF | TGTGCCAGCAATAAAGAGGAAGAGTATGGCTACACCTTC
NA | NA | TRBJ1-2 | TRBV7-2 | CASSLAGATSYGYTF | TGTGCCAGCAGCTTAGCCGGGGCAACTTCCTATGGCTACACCTTC
NA | NA | TRBJ1-4 | TRBV30 | CAWSVGAPNEKLFF | TGTGCCTGGAGTGTCGGTGCACCTAATGAAAAACTGTTTTTT
TRBD2 | NA | TRBJ2-3 | TRBV28 | CASSTSLAGGPNSTDTQYF | TGTGCCAGCAGCACGTCACTAGCGGGGGGACCTAACAGCACAGATACGCAGTATTTT
TRBD2 | NA | TRBJ2-3 | TRBV5-1 | CASSLVASGFTDTQYF | TGCGCCAGCAGCTTGGTTGCTAGCGGATTCACAGATACGCAGTATTTT
NA | NA | TRBJ1-3 | TRBV7-8 | CASSLGGAGNTIYF | TGTGCCAGCAGCTTAGGCGGAGCTGGAAACACCATATATTTT
TRBD1 | NA | TRBJ2-1 | TRBV9 | CASSIRTGGNEQFF | TGTGCCAGCAGCATAAGAACAGGGGGCAATGAGCAGTTCTTC
NA | few | TRBJ2-5 | TRBV5-1 | CASSHNREETQYF | TGCGCCAGCAGCCACAACAGGGAAGAGACCCAGTACTTC
NA | NA | TRBJ1-1 | TRBV29-1 | CSVARIKLAGQGTEAFF | TGCAGCGTTGCCCGAATAAAATTGGCAGGGCAGGGGACTGAAGCTTTCTTT
TRBD1 | NA | TRBJ1-1 | TRBV7-3 | CASSPQGAAGRTEAFF | TGTGCCAGCAGCCCTCAGGGGGCGGCGGGACGTACTGAAGCTTTCTTT
NA | NA | TRBJ2-5 | TRBV7-2 | CASIPVPPLARGETQYF | TGTGCCAGCATCCCCGTCCCACCACTAGCTCGTGGGGAGACCCAGTACTTC
NA | many | TRBJ2-1 | TRBV9 | CASSVDAGYNEQFF | TGTGCCAGCAGCGTAGATGCAGGGTACAATGAGCAGTTCTTC
NA | few | TRBJ2-7 | TRBV7-2 | CASSLGASYGEQYF | TGTGCCAGCAGCCTAGGAGCGTCCTATGGCGAGCAGTACTTC
TRBD2 | few | TRBJ2-7 | TRBV6-2/TRBV6-3 | CASSYILGLAGYEQYF | TGTGCCAGCAGTTACATTCTGGGACTAGCGGGCTACGAGCAGTACTTC
TRBD2 | few | TRBJ2-1 | TRBV24-1 | CATSDPGGWNEQFF | TGTGCCACCAGTGACCCGGGAGGATGGAATGAGCAGTTCTTC
TRBD1 | NA | TRBJ2-3 | TRBV7-2 | CASSFLGTDDTQYF | TGTGCCAGCAGCTTCCTAGGGACAGATGATACGCAGTATTTT
NA | NA | TRBJ1-4 | TRBV7-2 | CASSGQINEKLFF | TGTGCCAGCAGCGGACAGATTAATGAAAAACTGTTTTTT
TRBD1 | NA | TRBJ1-4 | TRBV29-1 | CSVSLGTVNEKLFF | TGCAGCGTTTCCCTCGGGACAGTAAATGAAAAACTGTTTTTT
TRBD2 | NA | TRBJ2-5 | TRBV7-2 | CASTRTSGSQETQYF | TGTGCCAGCACCCGGACTAGCGGGAGTCAAGAGACCCAGTACTTC
NA | few | TRBJ1-2 | TRBV6-2/TRBV6-3 | CASSSPDLYGYTF | TGTGCCAGCAGTTCTCCAGACCTCTATGGCTACACCTTC
NA | NA | TRBJ1-4 | TRBV7-2 | CASSLGPLGPNEKLFF | TGTGCCAGCAGCTTAGGCCCCCTAGGACCAAACGAAAAACTGTTTTTT
NA | few | TRBJ1-1 | TRBV10-3 | CAISDGAGVTEAFF | TGTGCCATCAGTGACGGGGCGGGGGTCACTGAAGCTTTCTTT
NA | few | TRBJ2-7 | TRBV10-3 | CAISESTPGDHEQYF | TGTGCCATCAGTGAGTCGACTCCGGGTGACCACGAGCAGTACTTC
NA | NA | TRBJ2-2 | TRBV6-5 | CASSQGRGEAQLFF | TGTGCCAGCAGCCAGGGACGAGGGGAGGCGCAGCTGTTTTTT
NA | few | TRBJ2-1 | TRBV6-2/TRBV6-3 | CASRVATSSYNEQFF | TGTGCCAGCCGAGTAGCGACCTCTTCCTACAATGAGCAGTTCTTC
NA | NA | TRBJ1-2 | TRBV7-9 | CASSFGVSPSNYGYTF | TGTGCCAGCAGTTTCGGAGTTTCACCTTCCAACTATGGCTACACCTTC
NA | few | TRBJ1-4 | TRBV4-3 | CASSTAVRGREKLFF | TGCGCCAGCAGCACAGCGGTGAGGGGTCGGGAAAAACTGTTTTTT
NA | NA | TRBJ2-7 | TRBV5-5 | CASSIRAPYYEQYF | TGTGCCAGCAGCATCAGAGCACCTTACTACGAGCAGTACTTC
NA | NA | TRBJ1-3 | TRBV7-6 | CASSPRTDSSGNTIYF | TGTGCCAGCAGCCCGCGGACTGATTCCTCTGGAAACACCATATATTTT
NA | few | TRBJ1-1 | TRBV6-1 | CASRTDNRPEAFF | TGTGCCAGCAGGACAGATAACAGGCCTGAAGCTTTCTTT
NA | NA | TRBJ1-1 | TRBV6-1 | CASSDLGQLMNTEAFF | TGTGCCAGCAGTGATCTCGGACAACTCATGAACACTGAAGCTTTCTTT
NA | many | TRBJ2-6 | TRBV7-3 | CASSLSGRTSGANVLTF | TGTGCCAGCAGCTTAAGCGGCCGAACTTCTGGGGCCAACGTCCTGACTTTC
NA | NA | TRBJ2-7 | TRBV4-2 | CASSQEFGSPEQYF | TGTGCCAGCAGCCAAGAATTCGGCTCTCCGGAGCAGTACTTC
NA | NA | TRBJ2-1 | TRBV20-1 | CSAPLTRGFYEQFF | TGCAGTGCACCCCTCACTAGGGGGTTTTATGAGCAGTTCTTC
TRBD2 | few | TRBJ2-3 | TRBV5-4 | CASSSSSGTQYF | TGTGCCAGCAGCTCGTCTAGCGGGACGCAGTATTTT
NA | NA | TRBJ1-1 | TRBV7-3 | CASSPVKGNEAFF | TGTGCCAGCAGCCCTGTGAAGGGGAATGAAGCTTTCTTT
NA | few | TRBJ1-1 | TRBV4-3 | CASSPGLRPNTEAFF | TGCGCCAGCAGCCCCGGGTTAAGACCGAACACTGAAGCTTTCTTT
TRBD2 | NA | TRBJ2-1 | TRBV3-1 | CASSQDTSGGPEQFF | TGTGCCAGCAGCCAAGATACTAGCGGGGGCCCAGAGCAGTTCTTC
NA | NA | TRBJ2-7 | TRBV7-9 | CAGSLIQGTAYEQYF | TGTGCCGGCAGCTTAATTCAGGGGACCGCCTACGAGCAGTACTTC
TRBD2 | once | TRBJ2-3 | TRBV28 | CASSLALAGEPSTDTQYF | TGTGCCAGCAGTTTAGCTCTAGCGGGGGAGCCTAGCACAGATACGCAGTATTTT
NA | few | TRBJ1-3 | TRBV6-4 | CATTDDGAGNTIYF | TGTGCCACCACAGACGACGGAGCTGGAAACACCATATATTTT
TRBD1 | few | TRBJ1-2 | TRBV7-7 | CASSPLTGRGYTF | TGTGCTAGCAGCCCCCTGACAGGGCGAGGCTACACCTTC
NA | many | TRBJ2-3 | TRBV28 | CASMTDTDTQYF | TGTGCCAGCATGACAGACACAGATACGCAGTATTTT
TRBD2 | NA | TRBJ2-2 | TRBV2 | CASSLTSGGANTGELFF | TGTGCCAGCAGTCTGACTAGCGGGGGGGCGAACACCGGGGAGCTGTTTTTT
NA | few | TRBJ2-5 | TRBV29-1 | CSVDRVKETQYF | TGCAGCGTTGACAGGGTCAAAGAGACCCAGTACTTC
NA | NA | TRBJ1-2 | TRBV12-3/TRBV12-4 | CANWGDNYGYTF | TGTGCCAACTGGGGTGATAACTATGGCTACACCTTC
NA | NA | TRBJ2-2 | TRBV7-2 | CASSLKWVVTGELFF | TGTGCCAGCAGCTTAAAGTGGGTGGTCACCGGGGAGCTGTTTTTT
TRBD1 | many | TRBJ1-2 | TRBV28 | CASSSSGGNGYTF | TGTGCCAGCAGTTCCTCAGGGGGAAATGGCTACACCTTC